The sequence of this T cell receptor (beta chain) was determined in a study of identical twins. Overall study results and limits: Carriage of fewer insertions was seen in abundant cord blood beta clonotypes, whereas memory repertoires showed none. Out-of-frame beta sequences exhibited a weaker degree of excess twin sharing.

Trimming cost V 6 bases and J 3 bases, with 12 bases left between them. This CDR3 spans 13 amino acids. TCRdb re-called the 5' RACE reads through MiXCR, storing one row per CDR3 protein. This table has about 500,000 distinct CDR3 sequences, approximately 14% appearing once. Healthy Caucasians were all of the donors. This clonotype was observed a handful of times. Its antigen is not identified. The same data also contributed to another study, on yellow fever vaccine responses in identical twins.

Sequencing used CD4+ T cells sorted from blood. The TCR sequence derives from a woman between 18 and 29 years old in good health. The chain joins TRBV12-3 or TRBV12-4 to TRBJ2-7, with unresolved D. In nucleotides, the CDR3 is TGTGCCAGCAGCCTGGACCAGAACTACGAGCAGTACTTC. It encodes CASSLDQNYEQYF.